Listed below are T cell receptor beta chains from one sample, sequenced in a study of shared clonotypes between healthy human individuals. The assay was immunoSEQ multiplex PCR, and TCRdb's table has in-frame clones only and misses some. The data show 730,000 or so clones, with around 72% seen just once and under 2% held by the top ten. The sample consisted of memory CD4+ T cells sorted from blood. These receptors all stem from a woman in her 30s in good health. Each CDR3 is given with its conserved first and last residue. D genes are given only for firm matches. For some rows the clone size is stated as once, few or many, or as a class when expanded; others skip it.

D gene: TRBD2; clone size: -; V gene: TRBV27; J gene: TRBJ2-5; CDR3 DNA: TGTGCCAGCAGTTTATCCCTCGGGAGGGTTAAAGAGACCCAGTACTTC; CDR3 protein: CASSLSLGRVKETQYF
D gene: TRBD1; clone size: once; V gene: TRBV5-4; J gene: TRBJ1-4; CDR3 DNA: TGTGCCAGCAGCAGTAACAGGGGGGGAGAAAAACTGTTTTTT; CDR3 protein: CASSSNRGGEKLFF
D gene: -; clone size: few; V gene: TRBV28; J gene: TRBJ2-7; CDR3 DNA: TGTGCCAGCACCAGGGCTACCTACGAGCAGTACTTC; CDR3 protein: CASTRATYEQYF
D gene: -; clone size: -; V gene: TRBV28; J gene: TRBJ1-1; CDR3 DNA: TGTGCCAGCAGTCCACCCCAGGGGACCCCAGAAGCTTTCTTT; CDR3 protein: CASSPPQGTPEAFF
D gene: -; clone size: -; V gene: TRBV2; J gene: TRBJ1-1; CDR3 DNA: TGTGCCAGCAATTATTACGCCGTGAACACTGAAGCTTTCTTT; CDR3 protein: CASNYYAVNTEAFF
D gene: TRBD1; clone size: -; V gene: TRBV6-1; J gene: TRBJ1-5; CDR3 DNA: TGTGCCAGCAGTGAACCCCCTAGACAGGGGCGGCGGGCTCAGCCCCAGCATTTT; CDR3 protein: CASSEPPRQGRRAQPQHF
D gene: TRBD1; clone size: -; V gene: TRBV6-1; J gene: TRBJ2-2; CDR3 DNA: TGTGCCCGATCACGGGACAGGGGGCGCGGGGGGGAGCTGTTTTTT; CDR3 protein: CARSRDRGRGGELFF
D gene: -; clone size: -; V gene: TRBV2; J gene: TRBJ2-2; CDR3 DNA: TGTGCCAGCAGAATGGAGGTCGGGGAGCTGTTTTTT; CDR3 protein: CASRMEVGELFF
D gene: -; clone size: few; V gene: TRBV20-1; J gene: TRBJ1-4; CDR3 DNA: TGCAGTGCTGAAACGGGTGAAAAACTGTTTTTT; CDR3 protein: CSAETGEKLFF
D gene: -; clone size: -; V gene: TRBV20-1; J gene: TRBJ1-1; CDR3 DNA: TGCAGTACTAGTCGGGACACTGAAGCTTTCTTT; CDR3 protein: CSTSRDTEAFF
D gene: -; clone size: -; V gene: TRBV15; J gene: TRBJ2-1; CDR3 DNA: TGTGCCACCAGCAGAGACCGGGACGGATCCAATGAGCAGTTCTTC; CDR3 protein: CATSRDRDGSNEQFF
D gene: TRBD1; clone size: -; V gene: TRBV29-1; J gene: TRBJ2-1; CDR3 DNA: TGCAGCGTTGAGAAAGGGGACAGGGTTCGGCATGAGCAGTTCTTC; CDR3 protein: CSVEKGDRVRHEQFF
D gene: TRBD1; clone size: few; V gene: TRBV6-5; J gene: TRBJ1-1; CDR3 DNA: TGTGCCAGCAGTTATGGGGACAGGGTCACTGAAGCTTTCTTT; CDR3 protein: CASSYGDRVTEAFF
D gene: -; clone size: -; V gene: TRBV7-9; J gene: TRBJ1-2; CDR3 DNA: TGTGCCAGCAGCTTAAAGGTAGTGGGAGGCTACACCTTC; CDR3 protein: CASSLKVVGGYTF
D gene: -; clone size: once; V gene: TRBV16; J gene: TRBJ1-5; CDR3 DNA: TGTGCCAGCAGCCAATCGGAGGGCATTAGTCAGCCCCAGCATTTT; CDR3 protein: CASSQSEGISQPQHF
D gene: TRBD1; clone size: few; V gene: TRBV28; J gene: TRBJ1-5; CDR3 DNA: TGTGCCAGCAGCGGGACAGGGGGCCATCAGCCCCAGCATTTT; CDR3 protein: CASSGTGGHQPQHF
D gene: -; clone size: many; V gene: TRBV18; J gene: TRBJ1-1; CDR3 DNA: TGTGCCAGCTCACCCGGTTCGAGTAACACTGAAGCTTTCTTT; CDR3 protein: CASSPGSSNTEAFF
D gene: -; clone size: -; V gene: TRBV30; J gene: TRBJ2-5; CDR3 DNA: TGTGCCTGGGAAAGGGACTCTCAAGAGACCCAGTACTTC; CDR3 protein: CAWERDSQETQYF
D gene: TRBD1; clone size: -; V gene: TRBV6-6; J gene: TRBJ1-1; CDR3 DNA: TGTGCCAGCAGCCGACGGGACGGACGCAGGGGGACTGAAGCTTTCTTT; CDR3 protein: CASSRRDGRRGTEAFF
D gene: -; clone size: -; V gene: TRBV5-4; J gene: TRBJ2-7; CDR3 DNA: TGTGCCAGCAGCTTGGTGGGGACCGATGTCTCCTACGAGCAGTACTTC; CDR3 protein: CASSLVGTDVSYEQYF
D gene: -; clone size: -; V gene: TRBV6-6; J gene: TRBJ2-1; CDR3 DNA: TGTGCCAGCACCTTAGATCTCGACTCCTACAATGAGCAGTTCTTC; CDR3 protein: CASTLDLDSYNEQFF
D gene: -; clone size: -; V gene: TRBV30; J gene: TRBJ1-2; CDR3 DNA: TGTGCCTGGAGTGTAGGACTATATGGAGGCTACACCTTC; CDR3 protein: CAWSVGLYGGYTF
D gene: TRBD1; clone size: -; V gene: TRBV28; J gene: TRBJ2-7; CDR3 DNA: TGTGCCAGCAGTAACCGGGACAGGGTCCACGAGCAGTACTTC; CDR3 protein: CASSNRDRVHEQYF
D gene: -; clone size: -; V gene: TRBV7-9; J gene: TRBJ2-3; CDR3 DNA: TGTGCCAGCAGCAGGGCCAGTAGTGCAGATACGCAGTATTTT; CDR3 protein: CASSRASSADTQYF
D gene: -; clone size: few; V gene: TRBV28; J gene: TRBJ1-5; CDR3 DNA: TGTGCCAGCAGGACCCAGACCGCGAATCAGCCCCAGCATTTT; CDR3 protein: CASRTQTANQPQHF
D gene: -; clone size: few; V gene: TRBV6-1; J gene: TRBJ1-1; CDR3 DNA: TGTGCCAGCAGGCGACAAGCGGGAGCTTTCTTT; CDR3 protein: CASRRQAGAFF
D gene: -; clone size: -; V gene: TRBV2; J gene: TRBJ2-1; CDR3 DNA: TGTGCCAGCAGTAACGGGGGCCCACGGGTAAGCTCCTACAATGAGCAGTTCTTC; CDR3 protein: CASSNGGPRVSSYNEQFF
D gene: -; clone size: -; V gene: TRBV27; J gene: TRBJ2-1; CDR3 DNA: TGTGCCAGCAGTCTGTGGACAACCCCTGGGGGGACCAATGAGCAGTTCTTC; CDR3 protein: CASSLWTTPGGTNEQFF
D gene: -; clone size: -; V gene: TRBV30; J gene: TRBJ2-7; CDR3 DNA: TGTGCCTGGAGTCAGTCGGGATTCTACGAGCAGTACTTC; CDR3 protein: CAWSQSGFYEQYF
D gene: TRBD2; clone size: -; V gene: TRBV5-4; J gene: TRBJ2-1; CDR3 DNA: TGTGCCAGCAGCTTGGGGACTAGTGACAATGAGCAGTTCTTC; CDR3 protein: CASSLGTSDNEQFF
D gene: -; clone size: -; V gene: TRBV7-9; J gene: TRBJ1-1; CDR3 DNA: TGTGCCAGCAGCCCAATGACTTTTGAAGCTTTCTTT; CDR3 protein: CASSPMTFEAFF
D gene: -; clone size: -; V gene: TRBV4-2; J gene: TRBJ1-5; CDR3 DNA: TGTGCCAGCAGCCACGAGGCACAGCCAGTTTGGCCCCAGCATTTT; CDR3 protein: CASSHEAQPVWPQHF
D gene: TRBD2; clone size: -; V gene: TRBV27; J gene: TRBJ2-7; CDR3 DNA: TGTGCCAGCGTGAGGCGAAGCGGGAGTATCTACGAGCAGTACTTC; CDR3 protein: CASVRRSGSIYEQYF
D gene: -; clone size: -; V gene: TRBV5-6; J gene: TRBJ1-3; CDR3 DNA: TGTGCCAGCAGTCCGTATGGGGGTTCCTCTGGAAACACCATATATTTT; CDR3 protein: CASSPYGGSSGNTIYF
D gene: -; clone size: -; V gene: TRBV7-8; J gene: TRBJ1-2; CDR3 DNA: TGTGCCAGCAGCTTAACGGACACCTATGGCTACACCTTC; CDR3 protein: CASSLTDTYGYTF
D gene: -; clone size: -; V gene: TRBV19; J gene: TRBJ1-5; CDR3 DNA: TGTGCCAGTAGTATAGAGAGTTTACGTCAGCCCCAGCATTTT; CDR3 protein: CASSIESLRQPQHF
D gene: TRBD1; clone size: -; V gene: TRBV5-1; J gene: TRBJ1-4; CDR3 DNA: TGCGCCAGCAGCTTACGGGACAGCGATGAAAAACTGTTTTTT; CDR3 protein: CASSLRDSDEKLFF
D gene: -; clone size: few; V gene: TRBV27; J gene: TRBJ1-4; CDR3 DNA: TGTGCCAGCAGGACGGACAGAGCCGGCTTCGGTGAAAAACTGTTTTTT; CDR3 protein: CASRTDRAGFGEKLFF
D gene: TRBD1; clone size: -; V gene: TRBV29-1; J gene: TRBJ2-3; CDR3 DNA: TGCAGCGCCAAAGGAGGGACAGGGAGCACAGATACGCAGTATTTT; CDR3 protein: CSAKGGTGSTDTQYF
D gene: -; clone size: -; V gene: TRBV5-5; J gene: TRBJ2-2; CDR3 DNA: TGTGCCAGCAGCTTAATGACAGAATCCACCGGGGAGCTGTTTTTT; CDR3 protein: CASSLMTESTGELFF
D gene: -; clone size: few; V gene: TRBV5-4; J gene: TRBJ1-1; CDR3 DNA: TGTGCCAGCAGCTTGTGGGGGGCAGGGACTGAAGCTTTCTTT; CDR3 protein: CASSLWGAGTEAFF
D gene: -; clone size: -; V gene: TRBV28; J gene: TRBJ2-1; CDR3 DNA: TGTGCCAGCAGTTCAGGCACGATCGGCGTGTGGGGAGGCAATGAGCAGTTCTTC; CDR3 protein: CASSSGTIGVWGGNEQFF
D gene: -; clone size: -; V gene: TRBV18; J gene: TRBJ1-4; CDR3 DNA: TGTGCCAGCTCACCAAGGAGCGGCAGGGGTTCGACTAATGAAAAACTGTTTTTT; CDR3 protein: CASSPRSGRGSTNEKLFF
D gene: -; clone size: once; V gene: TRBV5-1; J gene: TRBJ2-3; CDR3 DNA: TGCGCCAGCAGCTTGGTACCGGGGACCGACACAGATACGCAGTATTTT; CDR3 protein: CASSLVPGTDTDTQYF